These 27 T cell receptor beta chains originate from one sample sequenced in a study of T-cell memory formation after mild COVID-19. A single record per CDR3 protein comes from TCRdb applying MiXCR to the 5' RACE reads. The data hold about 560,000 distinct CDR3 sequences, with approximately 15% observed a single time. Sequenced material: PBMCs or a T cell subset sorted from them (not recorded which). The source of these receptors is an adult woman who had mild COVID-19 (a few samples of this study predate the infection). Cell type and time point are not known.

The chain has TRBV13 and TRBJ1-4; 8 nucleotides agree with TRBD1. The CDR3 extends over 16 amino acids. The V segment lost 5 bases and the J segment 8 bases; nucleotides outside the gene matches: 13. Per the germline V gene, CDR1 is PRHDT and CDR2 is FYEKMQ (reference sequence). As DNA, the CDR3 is TGTGCCAGCAGCGTAGAACCCGGGACAGGTATCGAAAAACTGTTTTTT. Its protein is CASSVEPGTGIEKLFF.

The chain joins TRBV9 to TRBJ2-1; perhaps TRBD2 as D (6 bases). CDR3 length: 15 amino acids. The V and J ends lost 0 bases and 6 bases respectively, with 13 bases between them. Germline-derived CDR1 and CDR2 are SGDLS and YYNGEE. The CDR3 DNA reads TGTGCCAGCAGCGTAGCAGGGACTCGACCCAATGAGCAGTTCTTC. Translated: CASSVAGTRPNEQFF.

The DNA for the CDR3 is TGTGCCAGCAGCAAAGGGTGGGAGCCAGATACGCAGTATTTT. Amino acids: CASSKGWEPDTQYF. The J gene is TRBJ2-3, the V gene TRBV21-1. TRBV21-1 is labeled a pseudogene. The CDR3 has 14 amino acids.

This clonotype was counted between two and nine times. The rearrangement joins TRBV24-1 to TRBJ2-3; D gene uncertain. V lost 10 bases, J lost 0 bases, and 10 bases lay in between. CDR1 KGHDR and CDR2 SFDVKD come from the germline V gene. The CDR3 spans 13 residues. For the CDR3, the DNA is TGTGCCACTCGGCCCTCTAGCACAGATACGCAGTATTTT. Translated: CATRPSSTDTQYF.

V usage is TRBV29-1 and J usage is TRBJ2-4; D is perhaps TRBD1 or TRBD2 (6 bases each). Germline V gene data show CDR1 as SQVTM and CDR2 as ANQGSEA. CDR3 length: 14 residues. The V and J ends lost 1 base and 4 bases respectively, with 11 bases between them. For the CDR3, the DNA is TGCAGCGTTGAAGGGGGGGCTACTAAAAACATTCAGTACTTC. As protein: CSVEGGATKNIQYF.

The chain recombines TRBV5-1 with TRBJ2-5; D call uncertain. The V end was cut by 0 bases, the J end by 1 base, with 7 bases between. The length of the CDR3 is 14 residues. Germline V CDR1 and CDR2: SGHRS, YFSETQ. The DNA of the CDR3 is TGCGCCAGCAGCTTGGCCGCTTTCCAAGAGACCCAGTACTTC. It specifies CASSLAAFQETQYF.

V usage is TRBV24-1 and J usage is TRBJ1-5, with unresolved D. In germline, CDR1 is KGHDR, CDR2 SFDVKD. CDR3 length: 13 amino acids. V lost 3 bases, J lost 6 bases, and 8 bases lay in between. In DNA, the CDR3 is TGTGCCACCAGTGATAGTGTTGGTCAGCCCCAGCATTTT. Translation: CATSDSVGQPQHF.

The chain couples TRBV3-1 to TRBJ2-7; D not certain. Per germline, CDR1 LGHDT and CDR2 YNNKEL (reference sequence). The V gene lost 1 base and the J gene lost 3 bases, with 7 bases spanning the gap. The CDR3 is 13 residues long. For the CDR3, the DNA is TGTGCCAGCAGCCAAGCTACGCGCTACGAGCAGTACTTC. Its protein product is CASSQATRYEQYF.

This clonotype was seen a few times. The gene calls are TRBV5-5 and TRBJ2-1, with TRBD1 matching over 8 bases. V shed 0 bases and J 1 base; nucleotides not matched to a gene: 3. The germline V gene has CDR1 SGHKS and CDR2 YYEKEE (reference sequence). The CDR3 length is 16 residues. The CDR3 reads CASSLVGQGSYNEQFF. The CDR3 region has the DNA TGTGCCAGCAGCTTGGTCGGACAGGGATCCTACAATGAGCAGTTCTTC. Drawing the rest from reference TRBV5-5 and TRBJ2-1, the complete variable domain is DAGVTQSPTHLIKTRGQQVTLRCSPISGHKSVSWYQQVLGQGPQFIFQYYEKEERGRGNFPDRFSARQFPNYSSELNVNALLLGDSALYLCASSLVGQGSYNEQFFGPGTRLTVL.

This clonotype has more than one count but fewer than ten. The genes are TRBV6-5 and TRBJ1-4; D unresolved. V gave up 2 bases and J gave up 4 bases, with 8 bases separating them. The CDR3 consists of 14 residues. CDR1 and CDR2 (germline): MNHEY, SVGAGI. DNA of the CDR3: TGTGCCAGCAGTTACCTACGGAATAATGAAAAACTGTTTTTT. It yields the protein CASSYLRNNEKLFF.

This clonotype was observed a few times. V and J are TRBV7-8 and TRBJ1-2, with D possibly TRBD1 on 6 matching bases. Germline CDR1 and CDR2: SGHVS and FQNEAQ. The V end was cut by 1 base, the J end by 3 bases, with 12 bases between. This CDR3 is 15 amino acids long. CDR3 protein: CASSLEEGVHYGYTF. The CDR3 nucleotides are TGTGCCAGCAGCTTAGAGGAGGGGGTACACTATGGCTACACCTTC.

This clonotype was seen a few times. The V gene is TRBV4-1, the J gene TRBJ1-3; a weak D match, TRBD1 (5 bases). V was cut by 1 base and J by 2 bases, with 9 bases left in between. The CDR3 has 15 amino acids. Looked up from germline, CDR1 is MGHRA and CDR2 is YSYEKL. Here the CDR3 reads CASSQGGRAGNTIYF. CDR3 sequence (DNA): TGCGCCAGCAGCCAAGGAGGCAGGGCTGGAAACACCATATATTTT.

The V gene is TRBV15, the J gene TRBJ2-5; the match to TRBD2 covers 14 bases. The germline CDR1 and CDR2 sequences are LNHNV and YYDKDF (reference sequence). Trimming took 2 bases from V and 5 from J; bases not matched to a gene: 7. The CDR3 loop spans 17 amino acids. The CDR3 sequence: CATSRFTGLAGAETQYF. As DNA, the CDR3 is TGTGCCACCAGCAGATTTACGGGACTAGCGGGAGCTGAGACCCAGTACTTC.

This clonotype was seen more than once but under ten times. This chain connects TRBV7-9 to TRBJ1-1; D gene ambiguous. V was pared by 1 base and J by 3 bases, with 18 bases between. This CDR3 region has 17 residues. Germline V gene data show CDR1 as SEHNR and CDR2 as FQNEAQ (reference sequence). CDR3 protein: CASSLDSTGSWHTEAFF. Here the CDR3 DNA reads TGTGCCAGCAGCTTAGATTCGACGGGCTCGTGGCACACTGAAGCTTTCTTT.

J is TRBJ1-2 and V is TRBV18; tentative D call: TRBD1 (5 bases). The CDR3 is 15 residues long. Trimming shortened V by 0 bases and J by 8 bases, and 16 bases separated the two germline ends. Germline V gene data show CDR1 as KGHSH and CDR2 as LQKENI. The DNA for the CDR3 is TGTGCCAGCTCACCACCTCCGGGGGAAATGAGCGGCTACACCTTC. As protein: CASSPPPGEMSGYTF.

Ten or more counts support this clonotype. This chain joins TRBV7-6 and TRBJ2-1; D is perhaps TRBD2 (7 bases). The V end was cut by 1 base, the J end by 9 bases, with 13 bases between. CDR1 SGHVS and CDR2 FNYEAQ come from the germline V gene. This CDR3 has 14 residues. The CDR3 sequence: CASSLVEGGGEQFF. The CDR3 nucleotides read TGTGCCAGCAGCTTAGTGGAGGGAGGGGGTGAGCAGTTCTTC. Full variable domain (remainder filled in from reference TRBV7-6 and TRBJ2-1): GAGVSQSPRYKVTKRGQDVALRCDPISGHVSLYWYRQALGQGPEFLTYFNYEAQQDKSGLPNDRFSAERPEGSISTLTIQRTEQRDSAMYRCASSLVEGGGEQFFGPGTRLTVL.

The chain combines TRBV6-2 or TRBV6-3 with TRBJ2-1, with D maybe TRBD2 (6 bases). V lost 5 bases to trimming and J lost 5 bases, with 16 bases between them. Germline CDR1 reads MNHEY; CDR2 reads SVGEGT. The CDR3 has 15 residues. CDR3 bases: TGTGCCAGCAGTCTTGCGGGACCGAGGAACAATGAGCAGTTCTTC. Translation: CASSLAGPRNNEQFF.

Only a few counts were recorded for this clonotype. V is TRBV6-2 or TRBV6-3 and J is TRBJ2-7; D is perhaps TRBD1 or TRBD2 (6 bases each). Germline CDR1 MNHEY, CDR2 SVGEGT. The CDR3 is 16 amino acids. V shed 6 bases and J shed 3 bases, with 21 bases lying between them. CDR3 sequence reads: CASRYTDVEGVYEQYF. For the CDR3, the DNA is TGTGCCAGCAGATACACTGATGTGGAGGGGGTCTACGAGCAGTACTTC.

CDR3 coding DNA: TGTGCCACCAGCGCCACCGGGACAGGGGTCTATGGCTACACCTTC. Translation gives CATSATGTGVYGYTF. This chain links TRBV15 with TRBJ1-2; the match to TRBD1 covers 10 bases. The germline V gene encodes CDR1 LNHNV and CDR2 YYDKDF (reference sequence). V lost 5 bases to trimming and J lost 4 bases; unmatched junction nucleotides: 7. CDR3 size: 15 residues.

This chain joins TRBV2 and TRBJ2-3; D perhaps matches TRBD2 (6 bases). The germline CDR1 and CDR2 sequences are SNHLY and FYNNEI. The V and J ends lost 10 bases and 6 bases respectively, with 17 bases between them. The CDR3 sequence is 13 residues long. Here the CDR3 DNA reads TGTGCCATCCGGGGGTATGTAGCGGATACGCAGTATTTT. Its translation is CAIRGYVADTQYF.

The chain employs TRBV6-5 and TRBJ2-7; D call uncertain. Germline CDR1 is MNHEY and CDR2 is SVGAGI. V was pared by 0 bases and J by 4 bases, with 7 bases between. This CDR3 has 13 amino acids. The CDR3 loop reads CASSYSKDYEQYF. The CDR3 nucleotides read TGTGCCAGCAGTTACTCGAAGGATTACGAGCAGTACTTC.

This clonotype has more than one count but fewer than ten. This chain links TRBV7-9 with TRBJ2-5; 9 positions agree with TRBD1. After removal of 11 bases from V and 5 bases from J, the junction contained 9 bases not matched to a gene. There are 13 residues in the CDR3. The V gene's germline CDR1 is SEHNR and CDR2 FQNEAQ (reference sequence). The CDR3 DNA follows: TGTGCCGTCGGGACAGGGAAAGGGGAGACCCAGTACTTC. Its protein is CAVGTGKGETQYF.

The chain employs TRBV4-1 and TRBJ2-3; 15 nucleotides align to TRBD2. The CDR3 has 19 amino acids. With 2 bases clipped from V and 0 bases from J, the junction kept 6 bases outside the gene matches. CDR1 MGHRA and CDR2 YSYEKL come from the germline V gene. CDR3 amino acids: CASSQKGLAGGISTDTQYF. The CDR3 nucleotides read TGCGCCAGCAGCCAAAAGGGACTAGCGGGGGGAATAAGCACAGATACGCAGTATTTT.

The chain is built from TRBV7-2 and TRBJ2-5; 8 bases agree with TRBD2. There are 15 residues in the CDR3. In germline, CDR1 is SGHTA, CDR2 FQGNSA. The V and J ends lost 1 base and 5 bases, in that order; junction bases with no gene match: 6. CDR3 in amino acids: CASSLGGAGGETQYF. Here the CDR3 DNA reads TGTGCCAGCAGCTTAGGGGGCGCGGGGGGCGAGACCCAGTACTTC.

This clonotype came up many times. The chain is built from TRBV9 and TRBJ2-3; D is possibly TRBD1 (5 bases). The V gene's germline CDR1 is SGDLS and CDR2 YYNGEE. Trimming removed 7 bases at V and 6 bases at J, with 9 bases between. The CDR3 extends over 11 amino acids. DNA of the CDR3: TGTGCCAGCGGCAGGGCTGATACGCAGTATTTT. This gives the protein CASGRADTQYF.

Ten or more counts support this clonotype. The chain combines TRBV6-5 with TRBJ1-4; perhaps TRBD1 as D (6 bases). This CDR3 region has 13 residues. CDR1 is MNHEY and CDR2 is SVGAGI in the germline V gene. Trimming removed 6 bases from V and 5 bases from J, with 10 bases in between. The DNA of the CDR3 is TGTGCCAGCAGAGGAGGGGGGAATGAAAAACTGTTTTTT. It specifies CASRGGGNEKLFF.

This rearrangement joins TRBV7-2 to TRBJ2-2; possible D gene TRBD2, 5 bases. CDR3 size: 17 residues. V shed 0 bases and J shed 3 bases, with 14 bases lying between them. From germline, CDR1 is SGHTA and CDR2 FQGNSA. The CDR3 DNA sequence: TGTGCCAGCAGCTTAGCGCCTCGAGGGAGCTACACCGGGGAGCTGTTTTTT. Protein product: CASSLAPRGSYTGELFF.